This TCR beta chain derives from a study of blood T cell repertoires in COVID-19. The wider study: In each case, the material was cDNA or gDNA derived from T cells, B-cell-depleted T cells, or PBMCs.

V lost 5 bases, J lost 2 bases, and 8 bases lay in between. This CDR3 has 13 residues. This clone was counted a single time. Data came from immunoSEQ multiplex PCR; TCRdb stores just in-frame clones and leaves some out. The data contain 15,000 or so clones, less than 90% of them singletons. This clonotype originated in a woman in her 70s in a cohort sampled during active or convalescent COVID-19. The sequenced material came from peripheral blood. This rearrangement joins TRBV12-3 or TRBV12-4 to TRBJ2-3; D is uncertain. The CDR3 DNA sequence: TGTGCCAGCAGTCCCCGGTACACAGATACGCAGTATTTT. This translates into CASSPRYTDTQYF.